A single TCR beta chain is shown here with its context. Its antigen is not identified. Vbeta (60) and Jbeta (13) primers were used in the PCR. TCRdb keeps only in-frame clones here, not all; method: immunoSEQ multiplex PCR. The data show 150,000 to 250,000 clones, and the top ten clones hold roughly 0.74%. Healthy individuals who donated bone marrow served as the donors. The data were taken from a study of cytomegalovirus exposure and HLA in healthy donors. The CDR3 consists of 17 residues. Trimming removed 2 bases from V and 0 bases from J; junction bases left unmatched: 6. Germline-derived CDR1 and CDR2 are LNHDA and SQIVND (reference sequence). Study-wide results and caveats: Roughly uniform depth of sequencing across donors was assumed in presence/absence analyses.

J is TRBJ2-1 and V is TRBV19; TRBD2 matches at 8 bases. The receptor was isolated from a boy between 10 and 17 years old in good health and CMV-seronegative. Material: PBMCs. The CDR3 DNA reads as TGTGCCAGTAGTATATACGGCGGGGGGTACTCCTACAATGAGCAGTTCTTC. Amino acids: CASSIYGGGYSYNEQFF.